The rows below give T cell receptor beta chains drawn from one sample of a study of blood T cell repertoires in COVID-19. The protocol was immunoSEQ multiplex PCR, while the TCRdb copy is restricted to in-frame clones and leaves out a portion. The sample carries some 41,000 clones, 86% recorded once. The sequenced material came from peripheral blood. The source of these receptors is a human donor in a cohort sampled during active COVID-19. Each CDR3 is given with its conserved first and last residue. A D gene is named only where the DNA matches it firmly. A row's size may be missing; if present it is once, few, many or a size class.

TRBJ1-5 | TRBV6-6 | - | TRBD1 | TGTGCCAGCAGTTACTGGGGACAGGGTAGCAATCAGCCCCAGCATTTT | CASSYWGQGSNQPQHF
TRBJ2-3 | TRBV19 | - | TRBD1 | TGTGCCAGTAGTATAAGGTTTGGAACAGGGGTGGGAGATACGCAGTATTTT | CASSIRFGTGVGDTQYF
TRBJ1-1 | TRBV6-2/TRBV6-3 | - | - | TGTGCCAGCAGTTACGCGGGCGAAGCTTTCTTT | CASSYAGEAFF
TRBJ1-5 | TRBV30 | - | TRBD1 | TGTGCCTGGAGCCTTACAGGGGAATGGGGCAATCAGCCCCAGCATTTT | CAWSLTGEWGNQPQHF
TRBJ1-1 | TRBV5-5 | few | TRBD1 | TGTGCCAGCAGCCGTACAACAGGGGTAGAAGCTTTCTTT | CASSRTTGVEAFF
TRBJ1-2 | TRBV19 | - | TRBD1 | TGTGCCAGTAAGAGCACAGGGGGTGGCTACACCTTC | CASKSTGGGYTF
TRBJ2-3 | TRBV7-2 | - | TRBD2 | TGTGCCAGCAGCTTTAGCGGGGCGAGCACAGATACGCAGTATTTT | CASSFSGASTDTQYF
TRBJ2-2 | TRBV9 | - | TRBD1 | TGTGCCAGCAGCGGGAACAGGGGGCTCTTTGTCGGGGAGCTGTTTTTT | CASSGNRGLFVGELFF
TRBJ2-7 | TRBV6-6 | - | TRBD1 | TGTGCCAGCAACCGGGGACAGGGAGACTACGAGCAGTACTTC | CASNRGQGDYEQYF
TRBJ2-7 | TRBV6-6 | once | TRBD1 | TGTGCCAGCAGTTACGGGACAGGGTACGAGCAGTACTTC | CASSYGTGYEQYF
TRBJ2-7 | TRBV6-7 | - | - | TGTGCCAGCAGTTTGGGGCAGCCATCCTACGAGCAGTACTTC | CASSLGQPSYEQYF
TRBJ1-1 | TRBV10-3 | once | TRBD1 | TGTGCCATCAGTGGAACAGACAGGGACACTGAAGCTTTCTTT | CAISGTDRDTEAFF
TRBJ1-5 | TRBV12-3/TRBV12-4 | - | - | TGTGCCAGCAGTTACTCGACGGGTCAGCCCCAGCATTTT | CASSYSTGQPQHF
TRBJ1-2 | TRBV3-1/TRBV3-2 | - | TRBD1 | TGTGCCAGCAGCCCCCGAAACAGGGGAGACTATGGCTACACCTTC | CASSPRNRGDYGYTF
TRBJ1-4 | TRBV7-8 | few | - | TGTGCCAGCAGCCCTTACAGGGTGGTGTCGACTAATGAAAAACTGTTTTTT | CASSPYRVVSTNEKLFF
TRBJ1-1 | TRBV11-2 | - | - | TGTGCCAGCAGCCAAGGGGTTGGGACTGAAGCTTTCTTT | CASSQGVGTEAFF
TRBJ2-7 | TRBV6-5 | - | TRBD1 | TGTGCCAGCGGCCCAGGGGGCTTGGAGCAGTACTTC | CASGPGGLEQYF
TRBJ2-1 | TRBV7-6 | - | - | TGTGCCAGCAGCTTAGACCCAGCGATCAATGAGCAGTTCTTC | CASSLDPAINEQFF
TRBJ1-5 | TRBV5-1 | - | - | TGCGCCAGCAGCCGCGGGACCGGGGATAGCAATCAGCCCCAGCATTTT | CASSRGTGDSNQPQHF
TRBJ2-1 | TRBV4-3 | - | TRBD2 | TGCGCCAGCAGCCAAGAAGTGGGGACTAGCGGGGGGCCATACGCTAGGTACAATGAGCAGTTCTTC | CASSQEVGTSGGPYARYNEQFF
TRBJ2-7 | TRBV27 | once | - | TGTGCCAGCAGTTTAAAATGGCAGGACGAGCAGTACTTC | CASSLKWQDEQYF
TRBJ2-3 | TRBV6-1 | - | TRBD2 | TGTGCCAGCAGTGAGTTCCGCGGGGGGGACACAGATACGCAGTATTTT | CASSEFRGGDTDTQYF
TRBJ1-3 | TRBV11-2 | once | - | TGTGCCAGCAGCTTAGATCTGTATCCGACACCCTATTTT | CASSLDLYPTPYF
TRBJ1-5 | TRBV6-5 | few | TRBD1 | TGTGCCAGCAGTTACTTCGGACAGGGGAAGGGTCAGCCCCAGCATTTT | CASSYFGQGKGQPQHF
TRBJ2-7 | TRBV11-1 | - | - | TGTGCCAGCAGCTTAGACGGGACAACCGGCGAGCAGTACTTC | CASSLDGTTGEQYF
TRBJ1-2 | TRBV7-8 | - | TRBD1 | TGTGCCAGCAGCTCGGGACAGGGATGGAACTATGGCTACACCTTC | CASSSGQGWNYGYTF
TRBJ2-1 | TRBV25-1 | - | TRBD2 | TGTGCCAGCAGTGATCCGGGACTAGCGGGGGGGAACAATGAGCAGTTCTTC | CASSDPGLAGGNNEQFF
TRBJ2-2 | TRBV23-1 | - | - | TGCGCCAGTAACCTCGGCAGGGGGGACGGGGAGCTGTTTTTT | CASNLGRGDGELFF
TRBJ1-2 | TRBV12-3/TRBV12-4 | - | TRBD1 | TGTGCCAGCAGTTACGGACAGGGTGGCGGCTACACCTTC | CASSYGQGGGYTF
TRBJ1-1 | TRBV13 | - | TRBD1 | TGTGCCAGCAGCTTAGGTACAGGGGGGGTCGTGAACACTGAAGCTTTCTTT | CASSLGTGGVVNTEAFF
TRBJ2-2 | TRBV7-2 | - | - | TGTGCCAGAAATGTCGGACAGTTTTCCACCGGGGAGCTGTTTTTT | CARNVGQFSTGELFF
TRBJ2-1 | TRBV27 | - | - | TGTGCCAGCAGCCAGGGAATCGCAAGTACCAATGAGCAGTTCTTC | CASSQGIASTNEQFF
TRBJ1-1 | TRBV13 | - | - | TGTGCCAGCAGCTTCGGTACTACCGAAGCTTTCTTT | CASSFGTTEAFF
TRBJ1-1 | TRBV19 | few | - | TGTGCCAGTAGTATACGGGGCAGGGAGCGGGACACTGAAGCTTTCTTT | CASSIRGRERDTEAFF
TRBJ1-3 | TRBV11-2 | - | - | TGTGCCAGCAGCTTAAAAGGAGGGATCTCGCGAAACACCATATATTTT | CASSLKGGISRNTIYF
TRBJ2-3 | TRBV12-5 | - | TRBD2 | TGTGCTAGTGGTTCCGACGGACTAGAGGCAGATACGCAGTATTTT | CASGSDGLEADTQYF
TRBJ1-4 | TRBV12-3/TRBV12-4 | - | TRBD1 | TGTGCCAGCAGTTTGACAGGGGGTGAAAAACTGTTTTTT | CASSLTGGEKLFF
TRBJ1-6 | TRBV3-1/TRBV3-2 | - | TRBD1 | TGTGCCAGCAGCACCCGGGACAGGGGTTCACCCCTCCACTTT | CASSTRDRGSPLHF
TRBJ2-3 | TRBV27 | - | TRBD2 | TGTGCCAGCAGTCTCCTAACCGGGACTAGCGGGGGGGGGACAGATACGCAGTATTTT | CASSLLTGTSGGGTDTQYF
TRBJ1-2 | TRBV7-9 | - | TRBD1 | TGTGCCAGCAGCTTTTTTTCCGACAGGGCAAGCGGCTACACCTTC | CASSFFSDRASGYTF
TRBJ1-6 | TRBV19 | - | TRBD1 | TGTGCCAGTAGTACCCTGACAGGGGATAATTCACCCCTCCACTTT | CASSTLTGDNSPLHF
TRBJ1-4 | TRBV5-6 | - | - | TGTGCCAGCAGCTTGTTCGGGGGGGCAGGCGAAAAACTGTTTTTT | CASSLFGGAGEKLFF
TRBJ1-2 | TRBV12-3/TRBV12-4 | - | TRBD1 | TGTGCCAGCGGCACAGGGGTAGGGGGCTACACCTTC | CASGTGVGGYTF
TRBJ2-1 | TRBV12-3/TRBV12-4 | - | TRBD2 | TGTGCCAGCAGTTGGGGGGGGTACAATGAGCAGTTCTTC | CASSWGGYNEQFF
TRBJ1-1 | TRBV5-1 | few | - | TGCGCCAGCAGCTTGGTCGGTCAGGGGAACACTGAAGCTTTCTTT | CASSLVGQGNTEAFF
TRBJ2-1 | TRBV11-2 | once | - | TGTGCCAGCAGCTCCCACATCGTAAGTACAGGAGCCAATGAGCAGTTCTTC | CASSSHIVSTGANEQFF
TRBJ2-1 | TRBV6-1 | - | TRBD2 | TGTGCCAGCAGTCAAGATAGCGGGGGGGCCTTAAATGAGCAGTTCTTC | CASSQDSGGALNEQFF
TRBJ2-7 | TRBV27 | - | TRBD2 | TGTGCCAGCAGCCAAGCGGGGTCGAGCTCCTACGAGCAGTACTTC | CASSQAGSSSYEQYF
TRBJ2-3 | TRBV5-1 | - | - | TGCGCCAGCAGCTCCCTGGGCGGGCCTTACACAGATACGCAGTATTTT | CASSSLGGPYTDTQYF
TRBJ2-7 | TRBV9 | - | - | TGTGCCAGCAGCCCGCACAGGGCAACTTACTACGAGCAGTACTTC | CASSPHRATYYEQYF
TRBJ2-7 | TRBV2 | few | TRBD1 | TGTGCCAGCAGTGGACAGGGGGCAGGCGAGCAGTACTTC | CASSGQGAGEQYF
TRBJ2-1 | TRBV4-2 | - | TRBD1 | TGTGCCAGCAGCCAAGATATGGGGACAGTCTACAATGAGCAGTTCTTC | CASSQDMGTVYNEQFF
TRBJ2-7 | TRBV9 | - | TRBD2 | TGTGCCAGCAGCCCCAGCGGACTAGTCTACGAGCAGTACTTC | CASSPSGLVYEQYF
TRBJ2-7 | TRBV10-1 | few | - | TGCGCCAGCAGTGTGGATAGGCAGGGGAGCTCCTACGAGCAGTACTTC | CASSVDRQGSSYEQYF
TRBJ2-3 | TRBV9 | - | - | TGTGCCAGCAGCGTAGTCCAGAGCACAGATACGCAGTATTTT | CASSVVQSTDTQYF